The sequence of this TCR beta chain was determined in a study of CD8 T cells in ankylosing spondylitis. At least ten counts were recorded for this clonotype. From the 5' RACE reads, TCRdb called clonotypes with MiXCR, one entry per CDR3 protein. The sample includes 250,000 to 400,000 distinct CDR3 sequences, under 14% of them seen just once. Germline V gives CDR1 SGHRS, CDR2 YFSETQ. The CDR3 has 15 amino acids. Trimming stripped 4 bases from V and 5 bases from J, with 18 bases between. V is TRBV5-1 and J is TRBJ1-1; D uncertain. The specimen was blood, either unsorted or a sorted T cell fraction (not recorded which). The sequence was obtained from a female donor with ankylosing spondylitis or in good health (not recorded which). The CDR3 DNA sequence: TGCGCCAGCAGCCGGGCGACGGGCAGAAGGACTGAAGCTTTCTTT. It yields the protein CASSRATGRRTEAFF. The full variable domain, completed using reference TRBV5-1 and TRBJ1-1, is KAGVTQTPRYLIKTRGQQVTLSCSPISGHRSVSWYQQTPGQGLQFLFEYFSETQRNKGNFPGRFSGRQFSNSRSEMNVSTLELGDSALYLCASSRATGRRTEAFFGQGTRLTVV.